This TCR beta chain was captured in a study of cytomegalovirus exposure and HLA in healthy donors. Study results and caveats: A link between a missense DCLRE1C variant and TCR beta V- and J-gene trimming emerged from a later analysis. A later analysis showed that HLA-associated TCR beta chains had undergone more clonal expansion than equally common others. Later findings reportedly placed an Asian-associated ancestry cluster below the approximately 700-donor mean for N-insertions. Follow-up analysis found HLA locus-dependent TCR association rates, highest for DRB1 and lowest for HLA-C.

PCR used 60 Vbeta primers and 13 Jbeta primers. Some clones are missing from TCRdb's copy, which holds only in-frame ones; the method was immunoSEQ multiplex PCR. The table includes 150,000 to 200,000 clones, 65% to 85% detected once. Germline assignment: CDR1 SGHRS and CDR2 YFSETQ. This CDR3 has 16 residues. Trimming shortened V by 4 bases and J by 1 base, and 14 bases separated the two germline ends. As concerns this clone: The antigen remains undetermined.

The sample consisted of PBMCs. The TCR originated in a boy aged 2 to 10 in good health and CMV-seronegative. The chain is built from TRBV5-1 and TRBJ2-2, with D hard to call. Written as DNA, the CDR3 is TGCGCCAGCAGCCCCTACGTATCCGGGAACACCGGGGAGCTGTTTTTT. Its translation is CASSPYVSGNTGELFF.